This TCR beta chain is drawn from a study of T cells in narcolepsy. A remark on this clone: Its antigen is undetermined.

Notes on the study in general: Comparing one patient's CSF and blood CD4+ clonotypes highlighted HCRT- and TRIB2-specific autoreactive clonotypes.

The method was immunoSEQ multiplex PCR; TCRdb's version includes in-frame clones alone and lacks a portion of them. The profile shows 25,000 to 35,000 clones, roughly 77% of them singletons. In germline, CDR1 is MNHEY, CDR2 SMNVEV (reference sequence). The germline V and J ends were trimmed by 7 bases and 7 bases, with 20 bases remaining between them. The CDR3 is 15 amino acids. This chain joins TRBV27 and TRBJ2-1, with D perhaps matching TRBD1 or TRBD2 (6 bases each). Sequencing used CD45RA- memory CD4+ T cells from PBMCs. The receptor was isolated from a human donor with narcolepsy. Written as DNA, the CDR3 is TGTGCCAGCACTCAACCTGGGGGGCGGTCAAATGAGCAGTTCTTC. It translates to CASTQPGGRSNEQFF.